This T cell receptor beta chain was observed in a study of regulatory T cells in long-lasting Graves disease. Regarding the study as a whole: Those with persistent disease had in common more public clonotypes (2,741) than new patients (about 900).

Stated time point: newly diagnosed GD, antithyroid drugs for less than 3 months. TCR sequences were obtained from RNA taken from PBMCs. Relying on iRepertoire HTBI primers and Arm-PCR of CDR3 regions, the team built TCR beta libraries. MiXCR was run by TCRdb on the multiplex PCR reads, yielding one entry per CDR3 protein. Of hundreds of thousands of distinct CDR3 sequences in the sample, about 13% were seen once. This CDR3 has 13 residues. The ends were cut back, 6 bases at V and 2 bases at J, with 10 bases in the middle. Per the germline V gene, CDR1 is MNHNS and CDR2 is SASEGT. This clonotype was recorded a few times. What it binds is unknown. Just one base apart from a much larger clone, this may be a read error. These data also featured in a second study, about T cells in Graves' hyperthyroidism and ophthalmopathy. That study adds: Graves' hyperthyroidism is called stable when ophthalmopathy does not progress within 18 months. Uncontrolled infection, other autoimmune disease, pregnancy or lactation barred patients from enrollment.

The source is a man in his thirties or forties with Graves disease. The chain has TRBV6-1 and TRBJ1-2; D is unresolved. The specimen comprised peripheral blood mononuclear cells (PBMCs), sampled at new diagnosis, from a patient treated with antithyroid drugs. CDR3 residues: CASSQRFNYGYTF. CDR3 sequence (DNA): TGTGCCAGCAGCCAGCGCTTCAACTATGGCTACACCTTC.